Listed below are T cell receptor beta chains from one sample, sequenced in a study of T cell responses to AZD1222 COVID-19 vaccine. Measured with immunoSEQ multiplex PCR; TCRdb has only the in-frame clones, and not every one. Of roughly 120,000 clones listed, about four fifths are singletons. This sample comprised peripheral blood, obtained on day 0 of AZD1222 vaccination. The origin of the receptors is an adult in good health. The CDR3 runs from the conserved cysteine through the conserved F or W. Each record gives: clone size, V gene, D gene, J gene, CDR3 DNA, CDR3 protein. A D gene is named only where the DNA matches it firmly. Clone size is given for some rows only: seen once, a few or many times, or a class if the clone is expanded.

>.|TRBV5-1|.|TRBJ1-1
TGCGCCAGCAGCTTGGGCACGGCGGGAGGCACTGAAGCTTTCTTT
CASSLGTAGGTEAFF
>.|TRBV5-1|.|TRBJ1-4
TGCGCCAGCAGACTGGAGGGGGAAAAACTGTTTTTT
CASRLEGEKLFF
>.|TRBV11-2|.|TRBJ1-4
TGTGCCAGCAGCTTAAGCAGACAGAATGAAAAACTGTTTTTT
CASSLSRQNEKLFF
>.|TRBV5-1|.|TRBJ1-6
TGCGCCAGCAGCGTCCGAGGGGGGAATTCACCCCTCCACTTT
CASSVRGGNSPLHF
>.|TRBV19|.|TRBJ2-2
TGTGCCAGTAGTTCGCTACCAATCACCGGGGAGCTGTTTTTT
CASSSLPITGELFF
>.|TRBV6-4|.|TRBJ2-2
TGTGCCAGCAGTGCCCTCCATGGCACCGGGGAGCTGTTTTTT
CASSALHGTGELFF
>.|TRBV19|.|TRBJ1-2
TGTGCCAGTAGTAGCCGAATTGGCTACACCTTC
CASSSRIGYTF
>few|TRBV5-1|.|TRBJ2-7
TGCGCCAGCAGCTGGGGGGCCTCGGGGTCCGAGCAGTACTTC
CASSWGASGSEQYF
>.|TRBV28|TRBD1|TRBJ1-5
TGTGCCAGCACCTGGGGACAGAGGATTTATCAGCCCCAGCATTTT
CASTWGQRIYQPQHF
>.|TRBV7-9|.|TRBJ2-7
TGTGCCAGCAGCTTAGACAGAAACTACGAGCAGTACTTC
CASSLDRNYEQYF
>.|TRBV12-5|TRBD1|TRBJ2-3
TGTGCTAGTGGTTTCGGACAGGGGCACACAGATACGCAGTATTTT
CASGFGQGHTDTQYF